This T cell receptor (beta chain) was identified in a study of T-cell memory formation after mild COVID-19. Overall study: Among the donors, TCR clusters were largely specific to each donor. Overall study results and limits: CD8+ contracting clones occupied EMRA, while CD4+ ones occupied mainly CM and EM. Pre-infection memory held some responding clones, suggesting pre-existing cross-reactive T cells responded.

TCRdb processed the 5' RACE reads anew with MiXCR; each CDR3 protein has one entry. The table includes under 600,000 distinct CDR3 sequences, less than 25% detected once. With respect to this clonotype: Its cognate antigen is unknown.

The CDR3 covers 14 residues. The V and J ends lost 3 bases and 1 base respectively, with 10 bases between them. The V gene's germline CDR1 is SGHRS and CDR2 YFSETQ. V is TRBV5-1 and J is TRBJ1-1; D is uncertain. Specimen: PBMCs or a T cell subset sorted from them (not recorded which). The source is an adult woman who had mild COVID-19 (a few samples of this study predate the infection). Cell type and time point are not known. CDR3 region: CASSSSEGNTEAFF. In nucleotides, the CDR3 is TGCGCCAGCAGCTCGAGTGAGGGGAACACTGAAGCTTTCTTT.